Listed below are T cell receptor beta chains from one sample, sequenced in a study of breast tumors, draining lymph nodes, adjacent tissues. TCRdb used MiXCR to reprocess the multiplex PCR reads, holding one entry per CDR3 protein. The repertoire consists of around 110,000 distinct CDR3 sequences, with more than 25% occurring once and the leading ten covering approximately 5.2%. The sequenced material came from axillary lymph node tissue. These receptors came from a female donor with breast cancer. Some clones in this sample may be carry-over from other donors' samples. Each CDR3 is given with its conserved first and last residue. D genes are given only for firm matches. The listing skips clone size in some rows; elsewhere it reads once, few, many or a size class.

v_gene: TRBV29-1
d_gene: NA
abundance: NA
j_gene: TRBJ1-1
CDR3nt: TGCAGCGCAAAAAGGGTGGGGGGGGACACTGAAGCTTTCTTT
CDR3aa: CSAKRVGGDTEAFF

v_gene: TRBV6-5
d_gene: TRBD1
abundance: many
j_gene: TRBJ2-7
CDR3nt: TGTGCCAGCAGGAGGGACAGCTCCTACGAGCAGTACTTC
CDR3aa: CASRRDSSYEQYF

v_gene: TRBV19
d_gene: TRBD1
abundance: many
j_gene: TRBJ1-2
CDR3nt: TGTGCCAGTAGTCTAAACCGCCCCGGGACAGGGGGCATTGGCTACACCTTC
CDR3aa: CASSLNRPGTGGIGYTF

v_gene: TRBV27
d_gene: NA
abundance: many
j_gene: TRBJ1-2
CDR3nt: TGTGCCAGCAGACAAGCCGGCAGGGACCCCTATGGCTACACCTTC
CDR3aa: CASRQAGRDPYGYTF

v_gene: TRBV3-1
d_gene: TRBD1
abundance: NA
j_gene: TRBJ1-3
CDR3nt: TGTGCCAGCAGCCTAAGACAGGGGGCGCCGGGAAACACCATATATTTT
CDR3aa: CASSLRQGAPGNTIYF

v_gene: TRBV6-6
d_gene: NA
abundance: many
j_gene: TRBJ1-4
CDR3nt: TGTGCCAGCTCCATTACAACTAATGAAAAACTGTTTTTT
CDR3aa: CASSITTNEKLFF

v_gene: TRBV6-5
d_gene: NA
abundance: many
j_gene: TRBJ2-1
CDR3nt: TGTGCCAGCAGTCTCCAGGGGCGATTTGATGAGCAGTTCTTC
CDR3aa: CASSLQGRFDEQFF

v_gene: TRBV6-5
d_gene: NA
abundance: many
j_gene: TRBJ1-2
CDR3nt: TGTGCCAGCAGTCACTCCGGACGAACCACCTATGGCTACACCTTC
CDR3aa: CASSHSGRTTYGYTF

v_gene: TRBV7-8
d_gene: NA
abundance: few
j_gene: TRBJ1-1
CDR3nt: TGTGCCAGCAGCCCCCCAGGAATGAACACTGAAGCTTTCTTT
CDR3aa: CASSPPGMNTEAFF

v_gene: TRBV20-1
d_gene: NA
abundance: NA
j_gene: TRBJ1-1
CDR3nt: TGCAGTGCGCAACCAGGACTCATGAACACTGAAGCTTTCTTT
CDR3aa: CSAQPGLMNTEAFF

v_gene: TRBV20-1
d_gene: NA
abundance: NA
j_gene: TRBJ2-5
CDR3nt: TGCAGTGCTAGTTTAAGGCAGGCGGCCCCGTGCTTC
CDR3aa: CSASLRQAAPCF

v_gene: TRBV18
d_gene: NA
abundance: many
j_gene: TRBJ1-2
CDR3nt: TGTGCCAGCTCACCACCGTCAGGGTATGGCTACACCTTC
CDR3aa: CASSPPSGYGYTF

v_gene: TRBV28
d_gene: TRBD1
abundance: many
j_gene: TRBJ2-3
CDR3nt: TGTGCCAGCACCGGGGACAGTTACACAGATACGCAGTATTTT
CDR3aa: CASTGDSYTDTQYF

v_gene: TRBV7-6
d_gene: NA
abundance: NA
j_gene: TRBJ2-1
CDR3nt: TGTGCCTGCAGTCAAGGGCGGGGTGAGCAGTTCTTC
CDR3aa: CACSQGRGEQFF

v_gene: TRBV6-1
d_gene: TRBD2
abundance: NA
j_gene: TRBJ2-7
CDR3nt: TGTGCCAGCAGGAAGGCGGGGGGCTCCTACGAGCAGTACTTC
CDR3aa: CASRKAGGSYEQYF